The clone carrying this T cell receptor (beta chain) was observed many times. Its antigen is as yet unknown. V was shortened by 6 bases and J by 4 bases, with 13 bases between the two germline ends. In germline, CDR1 is MDHEN, CDR2 SYDVKM. The CDR3 contains 14 residues. The time point here: newly diagnosed GD, antithyroid drugs for less than 3 months. From RNA extracted from PBMCs, the TCR library was made. The authors drew patients from an endocrinology department in Xi'an, China. Building the TCR beta libraries relied on iRepertoire HTBI primers, and CDR3 regions underwent Arm-PCR. TCRdb passed the multiplex PCR reads through MiXCR, listing each CDR3 protein once. The sample contains 530,000 or so distinct CDR3 sequences, about 16% of which appear only once. The sample comes from a study of regulatory T cells in long-lasting Graves disease. Overall study results and limits: The small sample size may have reduced accuracy.

The same sample was also studied in work on T cells in Graves' hyperthyroidism and ophthalmopathy. As reported in that work: In making diagnoses, clinical symptoms, serum thyroxine and TRAb, thyroid ultrasound and orbital computed tomography were all used. Researchers ran a first-round RT-PCR on the TCR CDR3 using the HTBI primer set.

The chain combines TRBV28 with TRBJ1-5; D might be TRBD1 (6 bases). Sample: peripheral blood mononuclear cells (PBMCs), taken at new diagnosis, from a patient treated with antithyroid drugs. This clonotype originated in a man aged 18 to 29 with Graves disease. The DNA for the CDR3 is TGTGCCAGCAGCGTGACAGGAGATAATCAGCCCCAGCATTTT. Protein: CASSVTGDNQPQHF.